Sequencing of this T cell receptor beta chain was carried out in a study of shared clonotypes between healthy human individuals. There are 15 residues in the CDR3. The V end was cut by 7 bases, the J end by 4 bases, with 16 bases between. Germline CDR1 SNHLY, CDR2 FYNNEI. CD4+ cell separation produced CD45RA+ naive and CD45RA-negative memory subsets. Sequenced by immunoSEQ multiplex PCR; TCRdb stores in-frame clones only, minus some. The top ten hold roughly 0.36% of the sample, which has more than 2,000,000 clones, about 92% seen once. The specimen sequenced was naive CD4+ T cells from PBMCs. This sample's subset: CD45RA+ positively selected. The sequence derives from a man in his late teens or twenties in good health. Some clones in this sample may be carry-over from other donors' samples. This chain links TRBV2 with TRBJ1-4; D is unclear. CDR3 nucleotides: TGTGCCAGCAAAGAAAAAGGATCGCTTAATGAAAAACTGTTTTTT. It specifies CASKEKGSLNEKLFF.